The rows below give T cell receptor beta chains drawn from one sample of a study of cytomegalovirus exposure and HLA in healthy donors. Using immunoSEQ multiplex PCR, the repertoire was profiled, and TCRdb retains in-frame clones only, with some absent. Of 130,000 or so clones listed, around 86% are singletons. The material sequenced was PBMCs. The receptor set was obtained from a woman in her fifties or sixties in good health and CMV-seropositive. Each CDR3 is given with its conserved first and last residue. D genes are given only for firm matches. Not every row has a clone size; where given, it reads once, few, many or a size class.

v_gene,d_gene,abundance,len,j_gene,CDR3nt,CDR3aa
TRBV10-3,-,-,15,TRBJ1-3,TGTGCCATCAGTGAGTCGGGGAGCCCTGGAAACACCATATATTTT,CAISESGSPGNTIYF
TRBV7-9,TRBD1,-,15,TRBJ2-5,TGTGCCAGCAGCTCCACCGACAGGGCAAAAGAGACCCAGTACTTC,CASSSTDRAKETQYF
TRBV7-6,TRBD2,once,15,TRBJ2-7,TGTGCCAGCAGCTTACTGCGGGAGGCTCCCGCCGAGCAGTACTTC,CASSLLREAPAEQYF
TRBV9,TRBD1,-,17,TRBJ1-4,TGTGCCAGCAGCGCCGTAGATACAGGGGCAACTAATGAAAAACTGTTTTTT,CASSAVDTGATNEKLFF
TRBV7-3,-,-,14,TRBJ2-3,TGTGCCAGCAGCCAAAGCGGTTACACAGATACGCAGTATTTT,CASSQSGYTDTQYF
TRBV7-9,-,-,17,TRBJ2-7,TGTGCCAGCAGCTTAGCGTCGGGTCAGGGTCTCGTGTACGAGCAGTACTTC,CASSLASGQGLVYEQYF
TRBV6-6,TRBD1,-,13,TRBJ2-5,TGTGCCAGCAGTTCCAGGGGGCGGGAGACCCAGTACTTC,CASSSRGRETQYF
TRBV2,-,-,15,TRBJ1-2,TGTGCCAGCAGTGAAAATTGGGCTCCTAACTATGGCTACACCTTC,CASSENWAPNYGYTF
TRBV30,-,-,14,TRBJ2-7,TGTGCCTGGAGTGTACTTCGGCAGGGGTACGAGCAGTACTTC,CAWSVLRQGYEQYF
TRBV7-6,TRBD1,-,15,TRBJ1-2,TGTGCCAGCAGTTACGGACAGGGAGCTAACTATGGCTACACCTTC,CASSYGQGANYGYTF
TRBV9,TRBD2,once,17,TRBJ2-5,TGTGCCAGCAGCGAGGGACTAGCGGGGGGTATAGGGGAGACCCAGTACTTC,CASSEGLAGGIGETQYF